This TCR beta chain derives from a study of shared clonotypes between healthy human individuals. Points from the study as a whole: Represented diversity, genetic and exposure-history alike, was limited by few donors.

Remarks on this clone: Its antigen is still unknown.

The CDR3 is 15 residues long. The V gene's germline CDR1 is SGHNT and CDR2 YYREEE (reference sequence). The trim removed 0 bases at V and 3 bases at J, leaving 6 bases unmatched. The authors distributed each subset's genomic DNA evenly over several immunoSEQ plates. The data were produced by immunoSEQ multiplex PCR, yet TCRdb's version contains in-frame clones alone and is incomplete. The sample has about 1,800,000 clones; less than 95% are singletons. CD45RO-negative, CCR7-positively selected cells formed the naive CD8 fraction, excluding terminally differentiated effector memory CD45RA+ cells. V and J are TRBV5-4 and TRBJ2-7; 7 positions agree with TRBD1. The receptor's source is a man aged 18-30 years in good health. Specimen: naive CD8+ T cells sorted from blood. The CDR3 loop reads CASSLEGARIYEQYF. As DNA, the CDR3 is TGTGCCAGCAGCTTGGAGGGGGCTCGTATCTACGAGCAGTACTTC. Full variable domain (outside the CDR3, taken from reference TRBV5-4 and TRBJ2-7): ETGVTQSPTHLIKTRGQQVTLRCSSQSGHNTVSWYQQALGQGPQFIFQYYREEENGRGNFPPRFSGLQFPNYSSELNVNALELDDSALYLCASSLEGARIYEQYFGPGTRLTVT.